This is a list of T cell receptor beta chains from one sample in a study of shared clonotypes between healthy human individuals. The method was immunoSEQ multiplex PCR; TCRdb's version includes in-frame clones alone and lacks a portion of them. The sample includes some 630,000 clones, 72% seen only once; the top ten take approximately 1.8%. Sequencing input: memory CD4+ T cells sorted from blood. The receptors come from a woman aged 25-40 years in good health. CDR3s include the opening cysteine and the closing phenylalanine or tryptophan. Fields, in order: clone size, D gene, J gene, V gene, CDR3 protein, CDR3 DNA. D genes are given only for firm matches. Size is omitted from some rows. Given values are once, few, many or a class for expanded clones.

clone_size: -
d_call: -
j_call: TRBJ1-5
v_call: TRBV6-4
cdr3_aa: CASSGPRNQPQHF
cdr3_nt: TGTGCCAGCAGTGGACCTAGAAATCAGCCCCAGCATTTT

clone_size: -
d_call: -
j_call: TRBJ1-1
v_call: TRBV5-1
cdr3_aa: CASSQGGGSLTEAFF
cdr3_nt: TGCGCCAGCAGTCAAGGCGGGGGGTCTCTCACTGAAGCTTTCTTT

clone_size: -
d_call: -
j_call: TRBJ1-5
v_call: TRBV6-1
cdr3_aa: CASSESAYGQPQHF
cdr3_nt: TGTGCCAGCAGTGAATCTGCGTACGGTCAGCCCCAGCATTTT

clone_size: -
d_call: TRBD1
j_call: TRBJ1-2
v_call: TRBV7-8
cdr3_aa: CASSDTRRTGGNYGYTF
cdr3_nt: TGTGCCAGCAGCGACACACGAAGGACAGGGGGCAACTATGGCTACACCTTC

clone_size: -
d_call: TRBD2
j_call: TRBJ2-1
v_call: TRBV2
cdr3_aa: CASTILAGAYNEQFF
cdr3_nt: TGTGCCAGCACGATTCTAGCGGGGGCCTACAATGAGCAGTTCTTC

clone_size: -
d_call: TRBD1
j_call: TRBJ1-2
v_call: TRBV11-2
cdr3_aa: CASSPGTGGNYGYTF
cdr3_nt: TGTGCCAGCAGCCCTGGGACAGGGGGCAACTATGGCTACACCTTC

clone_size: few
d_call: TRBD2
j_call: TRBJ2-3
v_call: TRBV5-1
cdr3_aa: CASSLEGRELDTQYF
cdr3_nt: TGCGCCAGCAGCTTGGAGGGGCGGGAGTTAGATACGCAGTATTTT

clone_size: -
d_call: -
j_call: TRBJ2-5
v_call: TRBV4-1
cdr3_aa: CASSQERARDQETQYF
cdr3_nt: TGCGCCAGCAGCCAAGAAAGGGCCAGGGACCAAGAGACCCAGTACTTC

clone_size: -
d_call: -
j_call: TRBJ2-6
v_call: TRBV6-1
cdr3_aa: CASSAGPSTNVLTF
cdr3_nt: TGTGCCAGCAGTGCGGGACCGTCCACCAACGTCCTGACTTTC

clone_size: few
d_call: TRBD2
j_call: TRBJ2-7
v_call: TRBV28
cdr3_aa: CASSFSVGRAKNEQYF
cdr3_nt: TGTGCCAGCAGTTTTTCAGTTGGGAGGGCGAAGAACGAGCAGTACTTC

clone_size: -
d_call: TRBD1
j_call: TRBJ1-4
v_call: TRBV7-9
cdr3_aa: CASSPKRTGATNEKLFF
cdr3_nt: TGTGCCAGCAGCCCGAAAAGGACAGGCGCAACTAATGAAAAACTGTTTTTT

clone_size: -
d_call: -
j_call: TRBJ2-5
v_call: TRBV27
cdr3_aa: CASSPRIQGGTQYF
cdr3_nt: TGTGCCAGCAGCCCCCGGATTCAGGGGGGGACCCAGTACTTC

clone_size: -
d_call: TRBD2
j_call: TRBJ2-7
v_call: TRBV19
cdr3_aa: CASSMGAAGGSYEQYF
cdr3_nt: TGTGCCAGTAGTATGGGTGCTGCGGGAGGATCCTACGAGCAGTACTTC

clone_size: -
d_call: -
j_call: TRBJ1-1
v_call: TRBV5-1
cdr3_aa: CASSLQQANTEAFF
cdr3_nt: TGCGCCAGCAGCTTGCAACAGGCGAACACTGAAGCTTTCTTT

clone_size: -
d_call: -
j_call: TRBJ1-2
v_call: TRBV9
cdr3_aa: CASSVATNYGYTF
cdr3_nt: TGTGCCAGCAGCGTAGCTACTAACTATGGCTACACCTTC

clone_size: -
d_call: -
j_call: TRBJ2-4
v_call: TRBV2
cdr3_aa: CASSKVGNIQYF
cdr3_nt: TGTGCCAGCAGTAAGGTGGGGAACATTCAGTACTTC

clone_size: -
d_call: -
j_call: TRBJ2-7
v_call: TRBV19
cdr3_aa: CASSPSAVTYEQYF
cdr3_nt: TGTGCCAGTAGTCCGTCAGCGGTTACCTACGAGCAGTACTTC

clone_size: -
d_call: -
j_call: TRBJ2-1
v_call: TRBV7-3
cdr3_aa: CASSLGTFNEQFF
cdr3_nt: TGTGCCAGCAGCCTCGGGACTTTCAATGAGCAGTTCTTC

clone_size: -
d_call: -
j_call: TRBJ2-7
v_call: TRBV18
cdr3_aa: CASSPVWGYEQYF
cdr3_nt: TGTGCCAGCTCCCCCGTGTGGGGGTACGAGCAGTACTTC

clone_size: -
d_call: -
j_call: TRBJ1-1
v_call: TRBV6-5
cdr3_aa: CASSPPVGQSTEAFF
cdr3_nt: TGTGCCAGCAGCCCTCCCGTAGGACAGAGCACTGAAGCTTTCTTT

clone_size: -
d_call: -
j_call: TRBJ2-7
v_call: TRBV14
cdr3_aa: CASSPYQGRYEQYF
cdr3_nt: TGTGCCAGCAGCCCGTACCAGGGACGGTACGAGCAGTACTTC

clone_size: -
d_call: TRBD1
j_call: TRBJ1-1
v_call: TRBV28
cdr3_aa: CASSGQQGAITEAFF
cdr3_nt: TGTGCCAGCAGTGGACAACAGGGGGCGATTACTGAAGCTTTCTTT

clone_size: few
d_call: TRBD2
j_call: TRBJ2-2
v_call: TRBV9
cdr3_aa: CASSAWVAGGTGELFF
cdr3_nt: TGTGCCAGCAGCGCGTGGGTAGCGGGAGGCACCGGGGAGCTGTTTTTT

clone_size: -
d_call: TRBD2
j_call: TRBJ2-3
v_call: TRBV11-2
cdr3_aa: CASSPRRAGVGDTQYF
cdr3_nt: TGTGCCAGCAGCCCCCGGAGAGCGGGAGTAGGTGATACGCAGTATTTT

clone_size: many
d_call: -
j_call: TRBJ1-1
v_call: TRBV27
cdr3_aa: CASSLSPGDTEAFF
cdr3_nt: TGTGCCAGCAGTTTATCTCCAGGGGACACTGAAGCTTTCTTT

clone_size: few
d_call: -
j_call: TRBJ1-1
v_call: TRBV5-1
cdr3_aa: CASSLGQEMNTEAFF
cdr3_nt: TGCGCCAGCAGCTTGGGTCAGGAAATGAACACTGAAGCTTTCTTT

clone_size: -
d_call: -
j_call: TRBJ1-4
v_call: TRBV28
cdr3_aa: CASRTGLDEKLFF
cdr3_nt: TGTGCCAGCAGGACAGGCCTCGATGAAAAACTGTTTTTT

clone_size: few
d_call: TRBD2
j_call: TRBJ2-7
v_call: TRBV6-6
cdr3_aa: CASTSGTSGFYEQYF
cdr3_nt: TGTGCCAGCACTTCCGGGACTAGCGGCTTCTACGAGCAGTACTTC

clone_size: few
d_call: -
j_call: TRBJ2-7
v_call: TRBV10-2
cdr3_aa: CASSDLRRAAYEQYF
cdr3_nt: TGCGCCAGCAGTGACCTCCGTAGAGCCGCCTACGAGCAGTACTTC

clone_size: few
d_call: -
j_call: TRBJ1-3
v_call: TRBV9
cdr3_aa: CASSVGTAFSGNTIYF
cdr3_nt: TGTGCCAGCAGCGTAGGTACGGCCTTCTCTGGAAACACCATATATTTT

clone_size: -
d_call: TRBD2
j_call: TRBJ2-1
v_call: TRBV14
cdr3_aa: CASSPGLAGVHEQFF
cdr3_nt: TGTGCCAGCAGCCCCGGACTAGCGGGAGTACATGAGCAGTTCTTC

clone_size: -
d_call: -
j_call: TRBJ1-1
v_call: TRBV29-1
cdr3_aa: CSVLGRGGSTEAFF
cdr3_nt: TGCAGCGTCCTCGGGCGGGGAGGGAGCACTGAAGCTTTCTTT

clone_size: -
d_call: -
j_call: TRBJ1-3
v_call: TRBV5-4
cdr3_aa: CASSLDYSSGNTIYF
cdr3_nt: TGTGCCAGCAGCTTGGATTACAGCTCTGGAAACACCATATATTTT

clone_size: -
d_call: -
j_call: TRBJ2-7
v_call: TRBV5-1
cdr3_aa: CASGRDGPSYEQYF
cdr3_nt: TGCGCCAGCGGACGGGACGGTCCCTCCTACGAGCAGTACTTC

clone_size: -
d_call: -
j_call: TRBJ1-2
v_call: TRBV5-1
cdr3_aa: CASSLERRGYGYTF
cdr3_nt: TGCGCCAGCAGCTTGGAGCGCAGGGGCTATGGCTACACCTTC

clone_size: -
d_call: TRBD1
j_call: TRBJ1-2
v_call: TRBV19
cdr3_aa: CASTPRDSNYGYTF
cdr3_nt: TGTGCCAGTACCCCGAGGGACAGTAACTATGGCTACACCTTC